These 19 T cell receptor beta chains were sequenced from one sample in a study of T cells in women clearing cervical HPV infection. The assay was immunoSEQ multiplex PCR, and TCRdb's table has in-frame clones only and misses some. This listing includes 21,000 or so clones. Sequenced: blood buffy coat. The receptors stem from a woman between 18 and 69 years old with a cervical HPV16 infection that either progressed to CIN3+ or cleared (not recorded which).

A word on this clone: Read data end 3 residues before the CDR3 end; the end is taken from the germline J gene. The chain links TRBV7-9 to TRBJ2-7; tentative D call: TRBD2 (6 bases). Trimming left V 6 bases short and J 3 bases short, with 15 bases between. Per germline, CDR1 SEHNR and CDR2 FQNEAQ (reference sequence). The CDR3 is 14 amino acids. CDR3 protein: CASSQEGQNYEQYF. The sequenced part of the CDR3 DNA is TGTGCCAGCAGTCAGGAGGGGCAGAACTACGAG.

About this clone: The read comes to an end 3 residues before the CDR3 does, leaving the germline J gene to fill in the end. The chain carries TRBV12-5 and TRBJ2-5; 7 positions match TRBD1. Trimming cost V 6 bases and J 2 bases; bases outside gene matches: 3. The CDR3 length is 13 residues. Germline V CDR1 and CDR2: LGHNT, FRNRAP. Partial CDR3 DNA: TGTGCTAGTGGGAAGGGACAGCAAGAGACC. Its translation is CASGKGQQET. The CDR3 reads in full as CASGKGQQETQYF.

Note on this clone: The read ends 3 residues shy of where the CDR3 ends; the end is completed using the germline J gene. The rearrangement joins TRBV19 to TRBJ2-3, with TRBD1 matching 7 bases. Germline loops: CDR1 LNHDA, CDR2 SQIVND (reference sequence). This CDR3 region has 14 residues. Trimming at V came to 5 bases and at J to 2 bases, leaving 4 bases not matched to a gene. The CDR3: CASSGQEATDTQYF. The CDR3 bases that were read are TGTGCCAGTAGTGGACAGGAAGCCACAGATACG.

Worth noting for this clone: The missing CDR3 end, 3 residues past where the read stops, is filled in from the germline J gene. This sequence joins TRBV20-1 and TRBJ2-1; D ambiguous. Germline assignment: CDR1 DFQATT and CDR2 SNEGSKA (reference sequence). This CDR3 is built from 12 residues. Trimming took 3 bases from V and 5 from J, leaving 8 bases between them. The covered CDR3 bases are TGCAGTGCTAGGTCCCCAAACAATGAG. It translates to CSARSPNNE. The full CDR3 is CSARSPNNEQFF.

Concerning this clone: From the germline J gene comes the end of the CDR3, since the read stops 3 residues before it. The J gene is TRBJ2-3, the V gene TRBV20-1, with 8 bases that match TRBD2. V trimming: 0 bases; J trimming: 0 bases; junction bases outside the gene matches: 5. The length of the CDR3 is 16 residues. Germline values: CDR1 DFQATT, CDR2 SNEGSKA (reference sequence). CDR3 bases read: TGCAGTGCTAGAGATCGTAGCGGGGTTAGCACAGATACG. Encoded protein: CSARDRSGVSTDT. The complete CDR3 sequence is CSARDRSGVSTDTQYF.

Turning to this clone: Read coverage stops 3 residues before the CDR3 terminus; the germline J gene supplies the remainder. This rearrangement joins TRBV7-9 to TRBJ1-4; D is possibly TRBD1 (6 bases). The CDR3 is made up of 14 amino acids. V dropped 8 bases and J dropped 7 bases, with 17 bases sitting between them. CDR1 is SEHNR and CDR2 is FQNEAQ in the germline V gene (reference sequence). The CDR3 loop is CASGLTGTGEKLFF. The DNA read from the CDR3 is TGTGCCAGCGGACTGACAGGCACCGGTGAAAAA. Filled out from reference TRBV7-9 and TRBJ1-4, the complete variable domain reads DTGVSQNPRHKITKRGQNVTFRCDPISEHNRLYWYRQTLGQGPEFLTYFQNEAQLEKSRLLSDRFSAERPKGSFSTLEIQRTEQGDSAMYLCASGLTGTGEKLFFGSGTQLSVL.

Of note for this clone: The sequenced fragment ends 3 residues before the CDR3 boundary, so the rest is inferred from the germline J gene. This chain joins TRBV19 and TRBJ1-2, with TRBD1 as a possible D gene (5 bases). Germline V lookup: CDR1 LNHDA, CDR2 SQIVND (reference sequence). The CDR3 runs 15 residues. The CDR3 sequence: CASSIGTILFDDYTF. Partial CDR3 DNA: TGTGCCAGTAGTATCGGGACTATCTTATTCGACGAC.

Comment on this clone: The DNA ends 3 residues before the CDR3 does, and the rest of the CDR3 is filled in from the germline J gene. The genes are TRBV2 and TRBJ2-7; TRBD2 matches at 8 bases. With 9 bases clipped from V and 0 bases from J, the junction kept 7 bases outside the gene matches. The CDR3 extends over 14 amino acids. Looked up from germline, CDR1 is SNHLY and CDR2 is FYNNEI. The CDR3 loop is CASRTSTLSYEQYF. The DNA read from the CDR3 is TGTGCCAGTCGGACTAGCACCCTCTCCTACGAG.

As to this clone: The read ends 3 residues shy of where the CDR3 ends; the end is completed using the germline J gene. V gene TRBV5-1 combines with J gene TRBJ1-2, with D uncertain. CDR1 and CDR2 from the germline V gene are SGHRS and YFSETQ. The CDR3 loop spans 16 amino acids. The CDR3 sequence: CASSTLTSGNTDTYTF. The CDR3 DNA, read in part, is TGCGCCAGCAGCACATTGACTAGCGGGAACACAGATACC.

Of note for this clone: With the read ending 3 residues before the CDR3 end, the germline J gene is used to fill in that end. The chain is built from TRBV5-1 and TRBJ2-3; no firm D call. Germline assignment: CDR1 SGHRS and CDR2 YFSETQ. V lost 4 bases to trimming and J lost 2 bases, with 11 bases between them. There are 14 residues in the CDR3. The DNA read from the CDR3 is TGCGCCAGCAGCCCGTCCCGGGTCACAGATACG. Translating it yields CASSPSRVTDT. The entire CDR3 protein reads CASSPSRVTDTQYF. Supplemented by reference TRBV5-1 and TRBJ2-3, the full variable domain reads KAGVTQTPRYLIKTRGQQVTLSCSPISGHRSVSWYQQTPGQGLQFLFEYFSETQRNKGNFPGRFSGRQFSNSRSEMNVSTLELGDSALYLCASSPSRVTDTQYFGPGTRLTVL.

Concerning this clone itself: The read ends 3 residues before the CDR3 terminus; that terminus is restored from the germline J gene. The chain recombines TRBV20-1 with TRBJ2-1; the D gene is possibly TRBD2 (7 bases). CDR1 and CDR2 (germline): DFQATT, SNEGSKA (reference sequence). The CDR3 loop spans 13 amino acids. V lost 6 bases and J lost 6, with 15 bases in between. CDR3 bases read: TGCAGTGCCTCGATGGGGGGGGCCAATGAG. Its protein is CSASMGGANE. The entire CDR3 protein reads CSASMGGANEQFF.

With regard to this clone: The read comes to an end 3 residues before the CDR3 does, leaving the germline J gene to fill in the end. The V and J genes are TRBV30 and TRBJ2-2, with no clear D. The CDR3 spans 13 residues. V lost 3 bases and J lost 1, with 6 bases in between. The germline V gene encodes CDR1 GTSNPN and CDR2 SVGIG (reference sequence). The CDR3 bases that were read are TGTGCCTGGAGGGCAGGGAACACCGGGGAG. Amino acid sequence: CAWRAGNTGE. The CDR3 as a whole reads CAWRAGNTGELFF.

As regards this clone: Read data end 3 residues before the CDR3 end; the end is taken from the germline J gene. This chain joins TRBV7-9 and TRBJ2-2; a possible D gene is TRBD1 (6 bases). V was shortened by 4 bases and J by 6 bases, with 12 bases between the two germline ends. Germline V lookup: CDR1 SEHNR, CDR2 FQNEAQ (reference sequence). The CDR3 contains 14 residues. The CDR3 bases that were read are TGTGCCAGCAGCTCATTTACAGGGCCCGGGGAG. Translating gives CASSSFTGPGE. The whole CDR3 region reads CASSSFTGPGELFF. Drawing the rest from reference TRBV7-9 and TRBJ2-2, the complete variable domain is DTGVSQNPRHKITKRGQNVTFRCDPISEHNRLYWYRQTLGQGPEFLTYFQNEAQLEKSRLLSDRFSAERPKGSFSTLEIQRTEQGDSAMYLCASSSFTGPGELFFGEGSRLTVL.

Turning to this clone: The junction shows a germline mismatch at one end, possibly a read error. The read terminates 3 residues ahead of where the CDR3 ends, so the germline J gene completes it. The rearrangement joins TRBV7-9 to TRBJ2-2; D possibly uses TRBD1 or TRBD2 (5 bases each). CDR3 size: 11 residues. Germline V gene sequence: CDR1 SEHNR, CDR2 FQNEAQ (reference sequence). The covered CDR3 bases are TGTTCCAGCGAGGGGAATGAAAAG. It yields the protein CSSEGNEK. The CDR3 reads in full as CSSEGNEKLFF. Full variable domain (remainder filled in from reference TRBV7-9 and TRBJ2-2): DTGVSQNPRHKITKRGQNVTFRCDPISEHNRLYWYRQTLGQGPEFLTYFQNEAQLEKSRLLSDRFSAERPKGSFSTLEIQRTEQGDSAMYLCSSEGNEKLFFGEGSRLTVL.

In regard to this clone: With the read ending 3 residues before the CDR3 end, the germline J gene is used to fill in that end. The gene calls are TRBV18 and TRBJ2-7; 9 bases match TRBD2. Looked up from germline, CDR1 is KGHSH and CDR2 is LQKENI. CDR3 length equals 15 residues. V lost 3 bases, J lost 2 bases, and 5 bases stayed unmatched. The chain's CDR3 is CASSPAAGGPYEQYF. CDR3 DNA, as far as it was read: TGTGCCAGCTCACCCGCAGCGGGAGGCCCCTACGAG.

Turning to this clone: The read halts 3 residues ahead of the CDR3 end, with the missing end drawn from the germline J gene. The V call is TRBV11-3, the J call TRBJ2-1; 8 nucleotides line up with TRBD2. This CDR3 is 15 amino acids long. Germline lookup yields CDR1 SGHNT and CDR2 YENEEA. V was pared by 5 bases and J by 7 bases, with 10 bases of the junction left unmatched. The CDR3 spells CASSPGGREINEQFF. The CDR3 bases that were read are TGTGCCAGCAGCCCGGGGGGGCGGGAGATAAATGAG.

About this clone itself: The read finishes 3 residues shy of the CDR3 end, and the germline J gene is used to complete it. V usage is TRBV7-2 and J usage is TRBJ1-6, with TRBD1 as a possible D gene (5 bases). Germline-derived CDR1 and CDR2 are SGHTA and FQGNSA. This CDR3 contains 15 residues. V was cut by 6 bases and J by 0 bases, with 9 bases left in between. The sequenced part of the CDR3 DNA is TGTGCCAGCAGTTCAGGGAGCTCCTATAATTCACCC. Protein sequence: CASSSGSSYNSP. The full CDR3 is CASSSGSSYNSPLHF.

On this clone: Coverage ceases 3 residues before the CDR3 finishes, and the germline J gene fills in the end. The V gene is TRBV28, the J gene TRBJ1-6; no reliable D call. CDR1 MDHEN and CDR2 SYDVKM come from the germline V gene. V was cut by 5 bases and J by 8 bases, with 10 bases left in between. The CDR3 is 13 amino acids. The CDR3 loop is CASSPPYYSPLHF. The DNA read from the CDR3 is TGTGCCAGCAGTCCTCCATACTATTCACCC.

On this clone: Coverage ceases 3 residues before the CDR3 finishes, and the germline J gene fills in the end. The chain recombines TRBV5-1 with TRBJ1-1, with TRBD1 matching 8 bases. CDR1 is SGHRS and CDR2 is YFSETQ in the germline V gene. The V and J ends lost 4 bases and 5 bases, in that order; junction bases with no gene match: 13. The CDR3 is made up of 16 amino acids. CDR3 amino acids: CASSLGQGYVGTEAFF. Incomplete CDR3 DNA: TGCGCCAGCAGCCTAGGACAGGGTTATGTGGGGACTGAA.